The T cell receptor beta chain under discussion was sequenced for a study of blood T cell repertoires in COVID-19. Study summary: Samples representing acute and convalescent COVID-19 were sourced from the United States, Italy and Spain. PBMCs, B-cell-depleted T cells, or T cells provided the cDNA or gDNA that made up the material.

Sequencing was performed with immunoSEQ multiplex PCR; in TCRdb, only in-frame clones are kept and a portion is missing. The data show under 85,000 clones, around 88% seen once. CDR3 length: 17 amino acids. CDR1 is SGHNT and CDR2 is YYREEE in the germline V gene (reference sequence). V lost 4 bases to trimming and J lost 0 bases; unmatched junction nucleotides: 6. Sequenced material: peripheral blood. The chain joins TRBV5-4 to TRBJ2-6; 8 bases align to TRBD1. This clonotype was obtained from a human donor in a cohort sampled during active COVID-19. CDR3 DNA sequence: TGTGCCAGCAGCCGGCCTACAGGGGGCTCTGGGGCCAACGTCCTGACTTTC. Translated, it gives CASSRPTGGSGANVLTF. The whole variable domain, remainder taken from reference TRBV5-4 and TRBJ2-6, is ETGVTQSPTHLIKTRGQQVTLRCSSQSGHNTVSWYQQALGQGPQFIFQYYREEENGRGNFPPRFSGLQFPNYSSELNVNALELDDSALYLCASSRPTGGSGANVLTFGAGSRLTVL.